The 26 T cell receptor beta chains reported below all come from one sample, sequenced in a study of human T cells and chemical hapten exposure. TCRdb re-called the RACE reads through MiXCR, storing one row per CDR3 protein. This sample yields approximately 370,000 distinct CDR3 sequences, of which around 5.5% are seen a single time; about 8.2% belongs to the top ten. Documented time point: pre-sensitization, week 0. Treatment defined: therapeutic diphenylcyclopropenone sensitization with weekly scalp DPC. Sequences were derived from whole blood, sampled in connection with sensitization to the hapten diphenylcyclopropenone (DPC). These receptors came from a woman under 30 with alopecia areata. Some clones in this sample may be carry-over from other donors' samples.

The chain is built from TRBV20-1 and TRBJ2-3, with a possible D match to TRBD1 (5 bases). Germline CDR1 DFQATT, CDR2 SNEGSKA (reference sequence). CDR3 size: 13 residues. V dropped 5 bases and J dropped 9 bases, with 18 bases sitting between them. DNA of the CDR3: TGCAGTGCTCCAAACGGACAATCCGAAACGCAGTATTTT. It codes for CSAPNGQSETQYF.

This chain uses TRBV29-1 with TRBJ2-3; perhaps TRBD1 as D (5 bases). This CDR3 is 13 amino acids long. The germline V gene encodes CDR1 SQVTM and CDR2 ANQGSEA. Between the trimmed V and J ends, which lost 4 bases and 2 bases, there was a span of 10 bases. The CDR3 protein is CSVAQASTDTQYF. The CDR3 coding sequence is TGCAGCGTTGCACAGGCGTCCACAGATACGCAGTATTTT.

The table lists this clonotype with many counts. V usage is TRBV6-6 and J usage is TRBJ1-1; TRBD1 matches at 9 bases. This CDR3 has 16 residues. V lost 1 base and J lost 5; bases outside the gene matches: 8. Germline loops: CDR1 MNHNY, CDR2 SVGAGI (reference sequence). As DNA, the CDR3 is TGTGCCAGCAGTTACTTACGTGGGACAGGGAGGACTGAAGCTTTCTTT. Residues: CASSYLRGTGRTEAFF.

This clonotype was counted a few times. The chain recombines TRBV6-2 or TRBV6-3 with TRBJ2-3; D remains unclear. CDR1 is MNHEY, CDR2 SVGEGT, per germline. V was pared by 3 bases and J by 9 bases, with 13 bases between. CDR3 length equals 13 residues. CDR3 in DNA: TGTGCCAGCAGTTATGGGGAAACGGGCACGCAGTATTTT. Translating gives CASSYGETGTQYF.

This clonotype was seen more than once but under ten times. The V gene is TRBV27, the J gene TRBJ1-1; D gene ambiguous. There are 12 residues in the CDR3. The germline V gene has CDR1 MNHEY and CDR2 SMNVEV (reference sequence). The ends were cut back, 6 bases at V and 0 bases at J, with 5 bases in the middle. CDR3 in DNA: TGTGCCAGCAGGGAGGTGAACACTGAAGCTTTCTTT. Translation: CASREVNTEAFF.

This clonotype has more than one count but fewer than ten. The chain is built from TRBV20-1 and TRBJ1-5, with D possibly matching TRBD1 (6 bases). There are 16 residues in the CDR3. Germline V lookup: CDR1 DFQATT, CDR2 SNEGSKA (reference sequence). Trimming took 4 bases from V and 3 from J, leaving 19 bases between them. The CDR3 region has the DNA TGCAGTGCTACGGACAGCTCCGGATTCCCCAATCAGCCCCAGCATTTT. Translation gives CSATDSSGFPNQPQHF.

This clonotype appeared many times. This sequence joins TRBV12-3 or TRBV12-4 and TRBJ2-7; 7 positions agree with TRBD2. V shed 3 bases and J 3 bases; nucleotides not matched to a gene: 2. This CDR3 comprises 13 residues. CDR3 sequence: CASSFGRFYEQYF. Written as DNA, the CDR3 is TGTGCCAGCAGTTTCGGGAGGTTCTACGAGCAGTACTTC.

J is TRBJ2-7 and V is TRBV6-2 or TRBV6-3; TRBD2 aligns across 8 bases. The CDR3 consists of 11 residues. Germline trimming cut 10 bases from V and 3 bases from J; bases unmatched to any gene: 2. CDR1 is MNHEY and CDR2 is SVGEGT in the germline V gene. The CDR3 DNA reads TGTGCCACCGGGACTAGCTACGAGCAGTACTTC. Its protein is CATGTSYEQYF.

The J gene is TRBJ2-7, the V gene TRBV20-1; 10 positions match TRBD2. The CDR3 sequence is 14 residues long. V dropped 4 bases and J dropped 2; count of bases not matched to a gene: 5. Per the germline V gene, CDR1 is DFQATT and CDR2 is SNEGSKA (reference sequence). This CDR3 is CSAMLAGVTYEQYF. The CDR3 DNA reads TGCAGTGCTATGCTAGCGGGGGTCACCTACGAGCAGTACTTC.

This clonotype was seen a few times. V usage is TRBV7-9 and J usage is TRBJ1-5; TRBD1 aligns across 9 bases. Germline V lookup: CDR1 SEHNR, CDR2 FQNEAQ (reference sequence). The CDR3 runs to 15 residues. V dropped 4 bases and J dropped 6; count of bases not matched to a gene: 7. In nucleotides, the CDR3 is TGTGCCAGCAGCTCAGACAGGGGGAGAGGTCAGCCCCAGCATTTT. Translated: CASSSDRGRGQPQHF.

The chain links TRBV18 to TRBJ1-1; the match to TRBD1 covers 7 bases. This CDR3 has 15 residues. Germline-derived CDR1 and CDR2 are KGHSH and LQKENI. The J segment lost 2 bases and the V segment lost 0 bases, leaving 3 bases of the junction unmatched. Here the CDR3 reads CASSPPGDRNTEAFF. In DNA form, the CDR3 reads TGTGCCAGCTCACCACCGGGGGACAGAAACACTGAAGCTTTCTTT.

This clonotype was seen repeatedly, ten times or more. The rearrangement joins TRBV12-3 or TRBV12-4 to TRBJ1-1; D gene ambiguous. Trimming removed 5 bases at V and 5 bases at J, with 6 bases between. The CDR3 contains 11 residues. This chain's CDR3 is CASSAPTEAFF. As DNA, the CDR3 is TGTGCCAGCAGTGCCCCGACTGAAGCTTTCTTT.

This chain joins TRBV6-6 and TRBJ1-2; D is ambiguous. The CDR3 consists of 14 residues. CDR1 MNHNY and CDR2 SVGAGI come from the germline V gene (reference sequence). V was shortened by 2 bases and J by 0 bases, with 7 bases between the two germline ends. Written as DNA, the CDR3 is TGTGCCAGCAGTTACCCCTCCGCTAACTATGGCTACACCTTC. Amino acid sequence: CASSYPSANYGYTF.

This clonotype was seen repeatedly, ten times or more. This chain links TRBV6-6 with TRBJ2-3; D is perhaps TRBD2 (5 bases). With 0 bases removed from V and 0 bases from J, the gap between germline ends came to 13 bases. CDR1 and CDR2 from the germline V gene are MNHNY and SVGAGI (reference sequence). The CDR3 spans 17 residues. CDR3 coding DNA: TGTGCCAGCAGTTACTCGACTAAACAGCTAAGCACAGATACGCAGTATTTT. Its protein product is CASSYSTKQLSTDTQYF.

This clonotype was seen ten or more times. V and J are TRBV6-2 or TRBV6-3 and TRBJ1-6; 8 nucleotides match TRBD1. The CDR3 loop spans 15 amino acids. Germline CDR1 and CDR2: MNHEY and SVGEGT. V dropped 6 bases and J dropped 10; count of bases not matched to a gene: 11. CDR3 bases: TGTGCCAGCAGCCTTACCGGGACAGGATCGTCACCCCTCCACTTT. This codes for CASSLTGTGSSPLHF.

The V call is TRBV6-6, the J call TRBJ2-3; D unclear. This CDR3 comprises 15 residues. Looked up from germline, CDR1 is MNHNY and CDR2 is SVGAGI (reference sequence). The germline V and J ends were trimmed by 8 bases and 4 bases, with 19 bases remaining between them. In nucleotides, the CDR3 is TGTGCCAGCCTACCCCGCGGATGGCTCGCAGATACGCAGTATTTT. It translates to CASLPRGWLADTQYF.

This clonotype showed up many times. J is TRBJ1-1 and V is TRBV3-1; no clear D. CDR1 and CDR2 from the germline V gene are LGHDT and YNNKEL (reference sequence). This CDR3 has 14 residues. Trimming shortened V by 1 base and J by 1 base, and 7 bases separated the two germline ends. CDR3 amino acids: CASSQGAPNTEAFF. In nucleotides, the CDR3 is TGTGCCAGCAGCCAAGGGGCACCGAACACTGAAGCTTTCTTT. Complete variable domain (other parts from reference TRBV3-1 and TRBJ1-1): DTAVSQTPKYLVTQMGNDKSIKCEQNLGHDTMYWYKQDSKKFLKIMFSYNNKELIINETVPNRFSPKSPDKAHLNLHINSLELGDSAVYFCASSQGAPNTEAFFGQGTRLTVV.

A remark on this clonotype: A clone one base away is much larger, so this may be a read error. This chain links TRBV5-8 with TRBJ2-6; no definite D call. V lost 7 bases and J lost 0, with 2 bases in between. Germline V gene lookup returns CDR1 SGHTS and CDR2 YDEGEE. The CDR3 covers 12 residues. The CDR3 bases are TGTGCCAGCGGCTCTGGGGCCAACGTCCTGACTTTC. It codes for CASGSGANVLTF.

CDR3 nucleotide sequence: TGTGCCAGCAGCAAACTCGGGGACATACAAGAGACCCAGTACTTC. Amino acid sequence: CASSKLGDIQETQYF. The J gene is TRBJ2-5, the V gene TRBV21-1; TRBD1, the table's D call, was not compared with the DNA. TRBV21-1 is a pseudogene. The CDR3 runs 15 residues.

V gene TRBV6-5 combines with J gene TRBJ2-1; D call uncertain. Germline CDR1 is MNHEY and CDR2 is SVGAGI. CDR3 size: 14 residues. V lost 5 bases to trimming and J lost 0 bases, with 8 bases between them. CDR3 sequence: CASSALSSYNEQFF. The CDR3 DNA reads TGTGCCAGCAGTGCACTGAGCTCCTACAATGAGCAGTTCTTC.

This clonotype appeared many times. The V and J genes are TRBV6-5 and TRBJ1-2; 9 bases are shared with TRBD1. CDR3 length equals 16 residues. Germline V CDR1 and CDR2: MNHEY, SVGAGI. V gave up 0 bases and J gave up 6 bases; unmatched junction bases: 8. CDR3 nucleotide sequence: TGTGCCAGCAGTTACTCGAGAGGACAGGGGAACAATGGCTACACCTTC. Translated: CASSYSRGQGNNGYTF.

In its sample, this clonotype was seen many times. The J gene is TRBJ1-1, the V gene TRBV9; 8 positions agree with TRBD1. This CDR3 contains 15 residues. Germline loops: CDR1 SGDLS, CDR2 YYNGEE. Trimming at V came to 0 bases and at J to 5 bases, leaving 6 bases not matched to a gene. The CDR3 coding sequence is TGTGCCAGCAGCGTAGGGCAGGGGGCGAGTACTGAAGCTTTCTTT. It translates to CASSVGQGASTEAFF.

This chain uses TRBV18 with TRBJ1-5, with D unclear. Germline-derived CDR1 and CDR2 are KGHSH and LQKENI. Trimming cost V 2 bases and J 3 bases, with 14 bases left between them. The CDR3 has 16 residues. CDR3 DNA: TGTGCCAGCTCACCATTTCGGGGAGGTCCCAATCAGCCCCAGCATTTT. Protein product: CASSPFRGGPNQPQHF.

At least ten counts were recorded for this clonotype. V gene TRBV9 combines with J gene TRBJ1-2; D may be TRBD1 (6 bases). Germline lookup yields CDR1 SGDLS and CDR2 YYNGEE. The CDR3 covers 14 residues. The V end was cut by 2 bases, the J end by 8 bases, with 16 bases between. CDR3: CASSVEGGPKGYTF. CDR3 sequence (DNA): TGTGCCAGCAGCGTGGAGGGGGGACCTAAGGGCTACACCTTC. Full variable domain (remainder filled in from reference TRBV9 and TRBJ1-2): DSGVTQTPKHLITATGQRVTLRCSPRSGDLSVYWYQQSLDQGLQFLIQYYNGEERAKGNILERFSAQQFPDLHSELNLSSLELGDSALYFCASSVEGGPKGYTFGSGTRLTVV.

This clonotype was counted ten times or more. Written as DNA, the CDR3 is TGTGCCAGCAGCTTAGGAGTTAGCGGGGGAACAGATACGCAGTATTTT. Amino acids: CASSLGVSGGTDTQYF. This sequence joins TRBV7-9 and TRBJ2-3, with 9 positions matching TRBD2. The V and J ends lost 1 base and 3 bases, in that order; junction bases with no gene match: 5. Germline lookup yields CDR1 SEHNR and CDR2 FQNEAQ (reference sequence). This CDR3 has 16 amino acids. Full variable domain (outside the CDR3, taken from reference TRBV7-9 and TRBJ2-3): DTGVSQNPRHKITKRGQNVTFRCDPISEHNRLYWYRQTLGQGPEFLTYFQNEAQLEKSRLLSDRFSAERPKGSFSTLEIQRTEQGDSAMYLCASSLGVSGGTDTQYFGPGTRLTVL.

The V call is TRBV20-1, the J call TRBJ2-3, with 10 bases aligning to TRBD1. Germline assignment: CDR1 DFQATT and CDR2 SNEGSKA (reference sequence). Trimming cost V 5 bases and J 9 bases; bases outside gene matches: 11. The CDR3 consists of 14 residues. The CDR3: CSAGDRGIVGTQYF. CDR3 nucleotide sequence: TGCAGTGCTGGGGACAGGGGAATTGTAGGGACGCAGTATTTT.